The TCR beta chain described here comes from a study of T-cell reconstitution after alpha-beta-depleted transplantation in children. Findings and caveats of the study: By about two months after transplant, alpha-beta T cells reportedly arose from several hundred graft clones that had expanded. By one year post-transplant, T-cell counts and diversity largely arose from T cells that were newly produced. The origin of high day-60 TCRbeta diversity in some patients lay in surviving recipient T cells and thymic progenitors.

The CDR3 loop spans 14 amino acids. The germline V gene has CDR1 KGHDR and CDR2 SFDVKD. The germline V and J ends were trimmed by 4 bases and 4 bases, with 11 bases remaining between them. In the case of this clonotype: Its specificity is not known.

This sample's TCRbeta library carried unique molecular identifier barcodes. TCRdb reprocessed the PCR reads via MiXCR and lists one record per CDR3 protein. This sample has about a million distinct CDR3 sequences; 25% to 35% occur once, and the top ten carry under 30%. The origin of this receptor is a boy under two years old who had a stem cell transplant for SCID, so the T cells may come from the graft donor. The chain joins TRBV24-1 to TRBJ2-3, with D hard to call. Here the sequenced sample was PBMCs, mostly from graft donor cells, taken 360 days after TCRalphabeta/CD19-depleted stem cell transplant. CDR3 sequence: CATSEPGFSDTQYF. The CDR3 DNA sequence: TGTGCCACCAGTGAACCAGGTTTTTCAGATACGCAGTATTTT.